Shown below are 32 T cell receptor beta chains from a single sample sequenced in a study of T cells in women clearing cervical HPV infection. Sequencing used immunoSEQ multiplex PCR; TCRdb keeps in-frame clones, though not all of them. The sample totals some 31,000 clones; its top ten clones hold roughly 1.5%. Specimen: blood buffy coat. The receptor set was obtained from a woman aged 18 to 75 with a cervical HPV16 infection that either progressed to CIN3+ or cleared (not recorded which).

Regarding this clone: Read coverage stops 3 residues before the CDR3 terminus; the germline J gene supplies the remainder. The V and J genes are TRBV10-1 and TRBJ1-6; 7 bases align to TRBD1. Germline-derived CDR1 and CDR2 are WNHNN and SYGVQD (reference sequence). CDR3 length equals 13 residues. The V and J ends lost 4 bases and 7 bases, in that order; junction bases with no gene match: 1. The CDR3 spells CASSATGNSPLHF. The sequenced CDR3 bases are TGCGCCAGCAGTGCGACAGGGAATTCACCC.

Notes on this clone: The read falls 3 residues short of the CDR3 end, and the missing part is taken from the germline J gene. The chain couples TRBV20-1 to TRBJ1-3; D is perhaps TRBD1 (5 bases). The CDR3 contains 14 residues. Germline-derived CDR1 and CDR2 are DFQATT and SNEGSKA (reference sequence). Trimming pared 4 bases from V and 0 bases from J, leaving 10 bases between. CDR3 DNA (partial): TGCAGTGCTACCGGACAAACCTCTGGAAACACC. It is translated as CSATGQTSGNT. The CDR3 reads in full as CSATGQTSGNTIYF.

The CDR3 reads CASRQTSGEETQYF. CDR3 DNA (partial): TGTGCCAGCAGGCAGACTAGCGGGGAAGAGACC. The chain recombines TRBV7-9 with TRBJ2-5, with TRBD2 matching over 11 bases. With the read ending 3 residues before the CDR3 end, the germline J gene is used to fill in that end. The trim removed 6 bases at V and 3 bases at J, leaving 3 bases unmatched. This CDR3 comprises 14 residues. CDR1 SEHNR and CDR2 FQNEAQ come from the germline V gene (reference sequence).

As to this clone: Read data end 3 residues before the CDR3 end; the end is taken from the germline J gene. V usage is TRBV7-7 and J usage is TRBJ2-2; 8 nucleotides line up with TRBD2. V was pared by 5 bases and J by 5 bases, with 16 bases of the junction left unmatched. The CDR3 is 18 amino acids. Germline V CDR1 and CDR2: SSHAT, FNYEAQ (reference sequence). The part of the CDR3 DNA that was read is TGTGCCAGCAGCCTCTCCCCCTACGGGGGGGTAATAACCGGGGAG. It encodes CASSLSPYGGVITGE. The whole CDR3 is CASSLSPYGGVITGELFF.

Of note for this clone: The read is 3 residues too short to cover the CDR3 end, so that end is filled in from the germline J gene. V is TRBV6-1 and J is TRBJ2-2, with D maybe TRBD1 (6 bases). With 3 bases removed from V and 1 base from J, the gap between germline ends came to 9 bases. Per the germline V gene, CDR1 is MNHNS and CDR2 is SASEGT. The CDR3 runs 15 residues. The CDR3 bases that were read are TGTGCCAGCAGTGAGATAGGGGGGAACACCGGGGAG. Translating gives CASSEIGGNTGE. The full CDR3 protein is CASSEIGGNTGELFF.

As to this clone: The read finishes 3 residues shy of the CDR3 end, and the germline J gene is used to complete it. The chain links TRBV30 to TRBJ2-3; no clear D gene. Germline V gives CDR1 GTSNPN, CDR2 SVGIG (reference sequence). The V end lost 2 bases, the J end lost 3 bases, and 3 bases lay between the germline ends. This CDR3 is built from 11 residues. CDR3 amino acids: CAWSRTDTQYF. CDR3 bases read: TGTGCCTGGAGTAGGACAGATACG.

Turning to this clone: The read halts 3 residues ahead of the CDR3 end, with the missing end drawn from the germline J gene. The J gene is TRBJ2-1, the V gene TRBV18; D gene unclear. The CDR3 spans 14 residues. Trimming pared 5 bases from V and 6 bases from J, leaving 14 bases between. CDR1 is KGHSH, CDR2 LQKENI, per germline. CDR3 residues: CASSSFPILNEQFF. Partial CDR3 DNA: TGTGCCAGCTCAAGCTTCCCGATACTCAATGAG.

Regarding this clone: From the germline J gene comes the end of the CDR3, since the read stops 3 residues before it. This chain links TRBV7-3 with TRBJ1-6, with D tentatively TRBD1 (6 bases). V was trimmed by 2 bases and J by 10 bases, leaving 12 bases between them. Germline-derived CDR1 and CDR2 are SGHTA and FQGTGA. CDR3 size: 14 residues. CDR3 DNA, as far as it was read: TGTGCCAGCAGCTTACGGGACACCTCGTCACCC. Translation: CASSLRDTSSP. The full CDR3 protein reads CASSLRDTSSPLHF.

With respect to this clone: The read gets to within 3 residues of the CDR3 end, and the germline J gene fills in the rest. The rearrangement links TRBV19 to TRBJ1-3; D is possibly TRBD1 (6 bases). V was clipped by 6 bases and J by 5 bases, with 11 bases between them. This CDR3 is 13 amino acids long. CDR1 and CDR2 (germline): LNHDA, SQIVND (reference sequence). The sequenced CDR3 bases are TGTGCCAGTAGCTTCGGACAGCGAAACACC. Translating gives CASSFGQRNT. The entire CDR3 is CASSFGQRNTIYF. Filled out from reference TRBV19 and TRBJ1-3, the complete variable domain reads DGGITQSPKYLFRKEGQNVTLSCEQNLNHDAMYWYRQDPGQGLRLIYYSQIVNDFQKGDIAEGYSVSREKKESFPLTVTSAQKNPTAFYLCASSFGQRNTIYFGEGSWLTVV.

A remark on this clone: Read data end 3 residues before the CDR3 end; the end is taken from the germline J gene. The rearrangement uses TRBV5-1 and TRBJ2-2, with 9 nucleotides matching TRBD2. This CDR3 region has 16 residues. Germline CDR1 reads SGHRS; CDR2 reads YFSETQ. Trimming cost V 5 bases and J 7 bases; bases outside gene matches: 12. CDR3 loop: CASRRLAGALSGELFF. The CDR3 bases that were read are TGCGCCAGCAGAAGGTTAGCGGGAGCTTTAAGCGGGGAG. Using reference TRBV5-1 and TRBJ2-2 for the parts outside the CDR3, the full variable domain is KAGVTQTPRYLIKTRGQQVTLSCSPISGHRSVSWYQQTPGQGLQFLFEYFSETQRNKGNFPGRFSGRQFSNSRSEMNVSTLELGDSALYLCASRRLAGALSGELFFGEGSRLTVL.

In the case of this clone: The read gets to within 3 residues of the CDR3 end, and the germline J gene fills in the rest. This chain links TRBV5-1 with TRBJ1-6; the D is unclear. Germline assignment: CDR1 SGHRS and CDR2 YFSETQ. V lost 0 bases to trimming and J lost 6 bases, with 7 bases between them. The CDR3 extends over 14 amino acids. The CDR3 bases that were read are TGCGCCAGCAGCTTGGGGTCCGGTAATTCACCC. Residues: CASSLGSGNSP. The CDR3 in full is CASSLGSGNSPLHF.

The part of the CDR3 DNA that was read is TGTGCCAGCAGCCCGGACGGACTAGCGGGCCAAGAGACC. It codes for CASSPDGLAGQET. The whole CDR3 sequence reads CASSPDGLAGQETQYF. The chain is built from TRBV7-3 and TRBJ2-5; TRBD2 matches at 11 bases. The CDR3 end is not reached by the read, which stops 3 residues before it; the germline J gene fills it in. Germline V gives CDR1 SGHTA, CDR2 FQGTGA. V lost 5 bases, J lost 1 base, and 6 bases stayed unmatched. The CDR3 extends over 16 amino acids.

On this clone itself: The read halts 3 residues ahead of the CDR3 end, with the missing end drawn from the germline J gene. The chain is built from TRBV4-2 and TRBJ1-2, with a tentative D call TRBD1 (6 bases). Germline V gene lookup returns CDR1 LGHNA and CDR2 YNFKEQ. This CDR3 is built from 14 residues. CDR3 bases read: TGTGCCAGCAGCCAAGACCAGGGGTCTGACGGC. It is translated as CASSQDQGSDG. The entire CDR3 protein is CASSQDQGSDGYTF.

Concerning this clone itself: The read comes to an end 3 residues before the CDR3 does, leaving the germline J gene to fill in the end. The V gene is TRBV7-2, the J gene TRBJ2-7; tentatively, D is TRBD1 (5 bases). Germline V gene lookup returns CDR1 SGHTA and CDR2 FQGNSA. This CDR3 contains 15 residues. Trimming removed 1 base from V and 4 bases from J, with 14 bases in between. The CDR3: CASSLGWGGSYEQYF. Incomplete CDR3 DNA: TGTGCCAGCAGCTTAGGTTGGGGCGGATCATACGAG.

Regarding this clone: The CDR3 goes on 3 residues after the read ends, and that part is filled in from the germline J gene. The chain carries TRBV20-1 and TRBJ2-3; D gene unclear. CDR1 is DFQATT, CDR2 SNEGSKA, per germline (reference sequence). The CDR3 is 15 residues long. Trimming pared 4 bases from V and 0 bases from J, leaving 14 bases between. The CDR3 bases that were read are TGCAGTGCTATTAGCCCAGTCTCTAGCACAGATACG. Encoded protein: CSAISPVSSTDT. The full CDR3 is CSAISPVSSTDTQYF.

As for this clone: The read is 3 residues too short to cover the CDR3 end, so that end is filled in from the germline J gene. V usage is TRBV5-4 and J usage is TRBJ1-4; D is unclear. V was cut by 4 bases and J by 8 bases, with 15 bases left in between. Germline CDR1 is SGHNT and CDR2 is YYREEE (reference sequence). CDR3 size: 14 residues. The CDR3 bases that were read are TGTGCCAGCAGCAGCGGCGGGTGGCGAGAAAAA. Translating it yields CASSSGGWREK. From start to end, the CDR3 is CASSSGGWREKLFF.

On this clone: Sequencing ends 3 residues short of the CDR3 end; the germline J gene provides the rest. This chain joins TRBV19 and TRBJ1-4, with TRBD1 as a possible D gene (5 bases). V lost 0 bases to trimming and J lost 10 bases, with 12 bases between them. There are 14 residues in the CDR3. CDR1 LNHDA and CDR2 SQIVND come from the germline V gene (reference sequence). CDR3 region: CASSIDMDTGKLFF. CDR3 DNA (partial): TGTGCCAGTAGTATAGACATGGACACTGGAAAA.

Turning to this clone: The missing CDR3 end, 3 residues past where the read stops, is filled in from the germline J gene. This chain connects TRBV5-6 to TRBJ2-7, with 9 bases matching TRBD2. The germline V gene encodes CDR1 SGHDT and CDR2 YYEEEE. With 5 bases clipped from V and 3 bases from J, the junction kept 9 bases outside the gene matches. The CDR3 spans 15 residues. CDR3 region: CASSSSGRPLYEQYF. The CDR3 bases that were read are TGTGCCAGCAGTTCGAGCGGGAGGCCCCTCTACGAG. Complete variable domain (other parts from reference TRBV5-6 and TRBJ2-7): DAGVTQSPTHLIKTRGQQVTLRCSPKSGHDTVSWYQQALGQGPQFIFQYYEEEERQRGNFPDRFSGHQFPNYSSELNVNALLLGDSALYLCASSSSGRPLYEQYFGPGTRLTVT.

Remarks on this clone: With the read ending 3 residues before the CDR3 end, the germline J gene is used to fill in that end. The J gene is TRBJ2-5, the V gene TRBV19; D is undetermined. V shed 2 bases and J shed 4 bases, with 14 bases lying between them. Germline V gene lookup returns CDR1 LNHDA and CDR2 SQIVND (reference sequence). The CDR3 is made up of 15 amino acids. The covered CDR3 bases are TGTGCCAGTAGTATAAGCGCTCTCTCGGGAGAGACC. Translating gives CASSISALSGET. The complete CDR3 reads CASSISALSGETQYF.

On this clone: The observed sequence ends 3 residues before the CDR3 terminus, with the missing tail filled in from the germline J gene. J is TRBJ1-3 and V is TRBV29-1; TRBD1 is a possible D gene (5 bases). In germline, CDR1 is SQVTM, CDR2 ANQGSEA. This CDR3 has 14 amino acids. V dropped 2 bases and J dropped 3 bases, with 11 bases sitting between them. CDR3 sequence reads: CSVERGRSGNTIYF. CDR3 DNA (partial): TGCAGCGTTGAAAGGGGTAGGAGTGGAAACACC.

With regard to this clone: The read finishes 3 residues shy of the CDR3 end, and the germline J gene is used to complete it. J is TRBJ2-3 and V is TRBV10-3; 7 bases fit TRBD2. V gave up 11 bases and J gave up 5 bases; unmatched junction bases: 1. CDR3 length equals 10 residues. CDR1 and CDR2 (germline): ENHRY, SYGVKD. The CDR3 DNA, read in part, is TGTGCCGCGGGGGAAGATACG. It specifies CAAGEDT. The whole CDR3 sequence reads CAAGEDTQYF.

On this clone: The CDR3 end falls 3 residues outside the read, so it is completed with the germline J gene. This chain uses TRBV7-6 with TRBJ2-3; the match to TRBD2 covers 8 bases. This CDR3 spans 15 amino acids. Looked up from germline, CDR1 is SGHVS and CDR2 is FNYEAQ. The CDR3 sequence: CASSPPTGGDGPQYF. CDR3 bases read: TGTGCCAGCAGCCCACCTACGGGAGGGGATGGGCCG.

As concerns this clone: The DNA ends 3 residues before the CDR3 does, and the rest of the CDR3 is filled in from the germline J gene. The V call is TRBV7-9, the J call TRBJ2-7; D remains ambiguous. Germline loops: CDR1 SEHNR, CDR2 FQNEAQ (reference sequence). Deletions cut 5 bases from V and 4 bases from J, with 12 bases between. The CDR3 consists of 13 residues. The sequenced CDR3 bases are TGTGCCAGCAGCCCATCGGTTGAGTACGAG. Translated, it gives CASSPSVEYE. The whole CDR3 sequence reads CASSPSVEYEQYF.

With regard to this clone: The read terminates 3 residues ahead of where the CDR3 ends, so the germline J gene completes it. The V gene is TRBV19, the J gene TRBJ1-1, with a tentative D call TRBD1 (5 bases). V lost 5 bases and J 5 bases, leaving 24 bases between the germline ends. The CDR3 runs 17 residues. Germline V gene lookup returns CDR1 LNHDA and CDR2 SQIVND (reference sequence). The sequenced part of the CDR3 DNA is TGTGCCAGTAGTTTAGTGATCGGGGACTCGGGTGAGACTGAA. This sequence encodes CASSLVIGDSGETE. The CDR3 as a whole reads CASSLVIGDSGETEAFF. The whole variable domain, remainder taken from reference TRBV19 and TRBJ1-1, is DGGITQSPKYLFRKEGQNVTLSCEQNLNHDAMYWYRQDPGQGLRLIYYSQIVNDFQKGDIAEGYSVSREKKESFPLTVTSAQKNPTAFYLCASSLVIGDSGETEAFFGQGTRLTVV.

The CDR3 loop reads CASSVRVFPNYGYTF. The part of the CDR3 DNA that was read is TGTGCCAGCAGCGTCCGGGTTTTCCCCAACTATGGC. This chain joins TRBV7-2 and TRBJ1-2; no clear D gene. The read stops 3 residues short of the end of the CDR3; the missing end is completed from the germline J gene. The V gene lost 5 bases and the J gene lost 2 bases, with 15 bases spanning the gap. CDR1 and CDR2 (germline): SGHTA, FQGNSA. The CDR3 is made up of 15 amino acids.

Regarding this clone: The missing CDR3 end, 3 residues past where the read stops, is filled in from the germline J gene. This chain joins TRBV7-7 and TRBJ2-5; D is unresolved. V was pared by 3 bases and J by 5 bases, with 10 bases between. The germline V gene has CDR1 SSHAT and CDR2 FNYEAQ (reference sequence). The CDR3 has 13 residues. CDR3 loop: CASSFQARETQYF. Partial CDR3 DNA: TGTGCCAGCAGCTTCCAAGCCCGGGAGACC. Full variable domain (remainder filled in from reference TRBV7-7 and TRBJ2-5): GAGVSQSPRYKVTKRGQDVTLRCDPISSHATLYWYQQALGQGPEFLTYFNYEAQPDKSGLPSDRFSAERPEGSISTLTIQRTEQRDSAMYRCASSFQARETQYFGPGTRLLVL.

The sequenced part of the CDR3 DNA is TGTGCCAGCAGGATGGGGACAGCCGTTGGGTCACCC. Its translation is CASRMGTAVGSP. The whole CDR3 protein is CASRMGTAVGSPLHF. V gene TRBV2 combines with J gene TRBJ1-6; 7 bases are shared with TRBD1. The read stops 3 residues short of the end of the CDR3; the missing end is completed from the germline J gene. Germline-derived CDR1 and CDR2 are SNHLY and FYNNEI. This CDR3 has 15 residues. The V and J ends lost 6 bases and 10 bases, in that order; junction bases with no gene match: 12. The complete variable domain, with remaining parts taken from reference TRBV2 and TRBJ1-6, reads EPEVTQTPSHQVTQMGQEVILRCVPISNHLYFYWYRQILGQKVEFLVSFYNNEISEKSEIFDDQFSVERPDGSNFTLKIRSTKLEDSAMYFCASRMGTAVGSPLHFGNGTRLTVT.

With respect to this clone: The sequenced fragment ends 3 residues before the CDR3 boundary, so the rest is inferred from the germline J gene. This chain connects TRBV7-2 to TRBJ2-7, with D possibly TRBD1 on 7 matching bases. This CDR3 is 15 amino acids long. The V end lost 5 bases, the J end lost 4 bases, and 18 bases lay between the germline ends. Germline lookup yields CDR1 SGHTA and CDR2 FQGNSA. CDR3 region: CASSIPLTGRYEQYF. The sequenced part of the CDR3 DNA is TGTGCCAGCAGCATTCCCCTGACAGGGAGGTACGAG.

Worth noting for this clone: The read halts 3 residues ahead of the CDR3 end, with the missing end drawn from the germline J gene. The rearrangement links TRBV6-2 or TRBV6-3 to TRBJ2-7, with D perhaps matching TRBD1 (6 bases). Trimming shortened V by 6 bases and J by 3 bases, and 6 bases separated the two germline ends. CDR1 is MNHEY and CDR2 is SVGEGT in the germline V gene. The CDR3 is 11 residues long. The sequenced CDR3 bases are TGTGCCAGCAGACAGGGCTACGAG. It yields the protein CASRQGYE. In full, the CDR3 is CASRQGYEQYF.

To note about this clone: Read coverage stops 3 residues before the CDR3 terminus; the germline J gene supplies the remainder. J is TRBJ1-1 and V is TRBV20-1; 8 nucleotides match TRBD1. The CDR3 is made up of 12 amino acids. After removal of 3 bases from V and 7 bases from J, the junction contained 4 bases not matched to a gene. In germline, CDR1 is DFQATT, CDR2 SNEGSKA (reference sequence). CDR3 protein: CSARRTGNEAFF. The DNA read from the CDR3 is TGCAGTGCTAGGCGGACAGGGAATGAA.

A word on this clone: The read falls 3 residues short of the CDR3 end, and the missing part is taken from the germline J gene. The rearrangement joins TRBV30 to TRBJ2-3; a possible D gene is TRBD2 (7 bases). The CDR3 extends over 16 amino acids. Per the germline V gene, CDR1 is GTSNPN and CDR2 is SVGIG (reference sequence). Here the CDR3 reads CAWSPPARGAWETQYF. The sequenced CDR3 bases are TGTGCCTGGAGTCCACCCGCCCGGGGGGCCTGGGAGACG.

Turning to this clone: The read terminates 3 residues before the CDR3 end, so the remaining end is supplied by the germline J gene. The chain employs TRBV2 and TRBJ1-5; 7 bases agree with TRBD1. The CDR3 covers 15 residues. Per germline, CDR1 SNHLY and CDR2 FYNNEI. V was pared by 8 bases and J by 2 bases, with 9 bases of the junction left unmatched. CDR3 amino acids: CASGSTGWGNQPQHF. The sequenced CDR3 bases are TGTGCCAGCGGGTCGACAGGGTGGGGCAATCAGCCC.